The rows below give T cell receptor beta chains drawn from one sample of a study of T-cell reconstitution after alpha-beta-depleted transplantation in children. Each CDR3 protein is one row after TCRdb ran MiXCR on the PCR reads. Of some 200,000 distinct CDR3 sequences detected, 5.5% to 7% appear once; the ten largest clones hold approximately 5.7%. Sequences were derived from PBMCs, sampled before TCRalphabeta/CD19-depleted stem cell transplant. The origin of the receptors is a boy aged 2 to 10 with acute lymphoblastic leukemia, due to receive a stem cell transplant. CDR3s include the opening cysteine and the closing phenylalanine or tryptophan. A D gene is named only where the DNA matches it firmly. Clone size is not always given. Where it is, it says once, few, many or a class for expanded clones.

j_gene: TRBJ2-3
d_gene: NA
abundance: many
v_gene: TRBV9
CDR3aa: CASSVAVGVTQYF
CDR3nt: TGTGCCAGCAGCGTAGCTGTGGGGGTTACGCAGTATTTT

j_gene: TRBJ2-3
d_gene: NA
abundance: few
v_gene: TRBV7-3
CDR3aa: CASSLKGPDTQYF
CDR3nt: TGTGCCAGCAGCTTAAAGGGGCCGGATACGCAGTATTTT

j_gene: TRBJ2-1
d_gene: NA
abundance: many
v_gene: TRBV27
CDR3aa: CASTQGNEQFF
CDR3nt: TGTGCCAGCACCCAAGGCAATGAGCAGTTCTTC

j_gene: TRBJ2-5
d_gene: NA
abundance: many
v_gene: TRBV7-2
CDR3aa: CASSSPGLYQETQYF
CDR3nt: TGTGCCAGCAGCTCACCGGGACTCTACCAAGAGACCCAGTACTTC

j_gene: TRBJ2-1
d_gene: NA
abundance: NA
v_gene: TRBV20-1
CDR3aa: CSARDGVIRDEQFF
CDR3nt: TGCAGTGCTAGAGATGGGGTCATTCGGGATGAGCAGTTCTTC

j_gene: TRBJ2-7
d_gene: NA
abundance: many
v_gene: TRBV6-2/TRBV6-3
CDR3aa: CASSPTATGEQYF
CDR3nt: TGTGCCAGCAGCCCGACTGCTACGGGAGAGCAGTACTTC

j_gene: TRBJ2-7
d_gene: TRBD1
abundance: many
v_gene: TRBV28
CDR3aa: CASNAVGQGAGPRFEQYF
CDR3nt: TGTGCCAGCAACGCCGTGGGACAGGGGGCTGGGCCGAGGTTCGAGCAGTACTTC

j_gene: TRBJ2-7
d_gene: NA
abundance: many
v_gene: TRBV3-1
CDR3aa: CASSQDYGTIRFGLYEQYF
CDR3nt: TGTGCCAGCAGCCAAGATTACGGGACGATTAGATTCGGTCTCTACGAGCAGTACTTC

j_gene: TRBJ1-2
d_gene: TRBD1
abundance: many
v_gene: TRBV6-1
CDR3aa: CASRTGGSHYGYTF
CDR3nt: TGTGCCAGCAGAACAGGGGGCTCCCACTATGGCTACACCTTC

j_gene: TRBJ2-7
d_gene: TRBD1
abundance: many
v_gene: TRBV28
CDR3aa: CASSLLARTGAYEQYF
CDR3nt: TGTGCCAGCAGCCTCCTGGCCCGGACAGGGGCCTACGAGCAGTACTTC

j_gene: TRBJ2-7
d_gene: NA
abundance: NA
v_gene: TRBV7-2
CDR3aa: CASSYQPSSYEQYF
CDR3nt: TGTGCCAGCAGCTACCAGCCTAGCTCCTACGAGCAGTACTTC

j_gene: TRBJ1-5
d_gene: NA
abundance: few
v_gene: TRBV19
CDR3aa: CASKPQEGWEPQHF
CDR3nt: TGTGCCAGTAAACCCCAGGAGGGCTGGGAGCCCCAGCATTTT

j_gene: TRBJ2-1
d_gene: TRBD2
abundance: NA
v_gene: TRBV6-5
CDR3aa: CASSSSRGGRSYNEQFF
CDR3nt: TGTGCCAGCAGTTCCTCTCGAGGCGGGAGGAGCTACAATGAGCAGTTCTTC

j_gene: TRBJ2-7
d_gene: TRBD2
abundance: NA
v_gene: TRBV7-9
CDR3aa: CASSLSGGSSYEQYF
CDR3nt: TGTGCCAGCAGCTTATCCGGCGGGAGCTCCTACGAGCAGTACTTC

j_gene: TRBJ2-7
d_gene: TRBD2
abundance: many
v_gene: TRBV20-1
CDR3aa: CSASTGGTYEQYF
CDR3nt: TGCAGTGCTAGCACGGGAGGGACCTACGAGCAGTACTTC

j_gene: TRBJ2-3
d_gene: TRBD2
abundance: many
v_gene: TRBV12-3/TRBV12-4
CDR3aa: CASSFRLAGLPDTQYF
CDR3nt: TGTGCCAGCAGTTTTCGACTAGCGGGGCTGCCAGATACGCAGTATTTT

j_gene: TRBJ2-5
d_gene: TRBD2
abundance: many
v_gene: TRBV20-1
CDR3aa: CSARVVGLAEETQYF
CDR3nt: TGCAGTGCTAGAGTTGTGGGGCTAGCGGAAGAGACCCAGTACTTC

j_gene: TRBJ2-1
d_gene: NA
abundance: few
v_gene: TRBV30
CDR3aa: CAWSYTRGPINEQFF
CDR3nt: TGTGCCTGGAGCTATACTAGAGGCCCTATCAATGAGCAGTTCTTC

j_gene: TRBJ2-2
d_gene: NA
abundance: NA
v_gene: TRBV28
CDR3aa: CASSPFTGTQHRELFF
CDR3nt: TGTGCCAGCAGCCCTTTCACGGGGACACAGCACCGGGAGCTGTTTTTT

j_gene: TRBJ2-6
d_gene: NA
abundance: few
v_gene: TRBV20-1
CDR3aa: CSASSVGEVWGANVLTF
CDR3nt: TGCAGTGCTAGTTCGGTAGGGGAAGTCTGGGGGGCCAACGTCCTGACTTTC

j_gene: TRBJ2-1
d_gene: NA
abundance: NA
v_gene: TRBV4-3
CDR3aa: CASSRTRGNEQFF
CDR3nt: TGCGCCAGCAGCCGCACGAGGGGGAATGAGCAGTTCTTC

j_gene: TRBJ2-7
d_gene: NA
abundance: many
v_gene: TRBV3-1
CDR3aa: CASSQVSGISYGQYF
CDR3nt: TGTGCCAGCAGCCAAGTTTCAGGCATATCCTACGGGCAGTACTTC

j_gene: TRBJ2-1
d_gene: NA
abundance: many
v_gene: TRBV27
CDR3aa: CASSLQANLASYNEQFF
CDR3nt: TGTGCCAGCAGTTTGCAGGCAAACCTAGCGTCCTACAATGAGCAGTTCTTC

j_gene: TRBJ2-3
d_gene: NA
abundance: many
v_gene: TRBV6-2/TRBV6-3
CDR3aa: CATSSEWDTQYF
CDR3nt: TGTGCCACCAGCTCCGAGTGGGATACGCAGTATTTT

j_gene: TRBJ2-1
d_gene: TRBD2
abundance: few
v_gene: TRBV5-5
CDR3aa: CASNRRLAEYNEQFF
CDR3nt: TGTGCCAGCAACCGAAGACTAGCGGAATACAATGAGCAGTTCTTC

j_gene: TRBJ2-1
d_gene: TRBD2
abundance: many
v_gene: TRBV28
CDR3aa: CASSIPGAGVTNEQFF
CDR3nt: TGTGCCAGCAGTATCCCGGGAGCGGGAGTAACTAATGAGCAGTTCTTC

j_gene: TRBJ2-7
d_gene: TRBD2
abundance: many
v_gene: TRBV20-1
CDR3aa: CSATPGLAYEQYF
CDR3nt: TGCAGTGCTACTCCGGGACTAGCCTACGAGCAGTACTTC

j_gene: TRBJ2-1
d_gene: TRBD2
abundance: once
v_gene: TRBV24-1
CDR3aa: CATSDYRRNSGIGSYNEQFF
CDR3nt: TGTGCCACCAGTGATTATCGACGGAATAGCGGGATCGGCTCCTACAATGAGCAGTTCTTC

j_gene: TRBJ2-3
d_gene: TRBD2
abundance: many
v_gene: TRBV12-3/TRBV12-4
CDR3aa: CASDPGGEGTDTQYF
CDR3nt: TGTGCCAGCGATCCCGGGGGGGAAGGCACAGATACGCAGTATTTT

j_gene: TRBJ2-5
d_gene: TRBD1
abundance: NA
v_gene: TRBV25-1
CDR3aa: CASSESVQGARETQYF
CDR3nt: TGTGCCAGCAGTGAATCCGTACAGGGGGCGCGAGAGACCCAGTACTTC